This T cell receptor delta chain was sequenced during a study of human gamma delta and Vdelta1 T cells. The CDR3 has 17 amino acids. V lost 1 base and J lost 6, with 21 bases in between. The V gene's germline CDR1 is TSWWSYY and CDR2 QGS. With regard to this clone: This may come from a read error, since a much larger clone is one base off.

TCRdb redid clone calling on the PCR reads using CATT. Of about 6,100 delta-chain clones listed, roughly 10% are singletons. The receptor was derived from a human donor in good health. The chain combines TRDV1 with TRDJ1; no clear D gene. Sequenced input: naive CD27+ Vdelta1 gamma-delta T cells from blood. CDR3 sequence reads: CALGERLRTQHWYKLIF. Here the CDR3 DNA reads TGTGCTCTTGGGGAACGCCTTAGGACCCAACATTGGTATAAACTCATCTTT.